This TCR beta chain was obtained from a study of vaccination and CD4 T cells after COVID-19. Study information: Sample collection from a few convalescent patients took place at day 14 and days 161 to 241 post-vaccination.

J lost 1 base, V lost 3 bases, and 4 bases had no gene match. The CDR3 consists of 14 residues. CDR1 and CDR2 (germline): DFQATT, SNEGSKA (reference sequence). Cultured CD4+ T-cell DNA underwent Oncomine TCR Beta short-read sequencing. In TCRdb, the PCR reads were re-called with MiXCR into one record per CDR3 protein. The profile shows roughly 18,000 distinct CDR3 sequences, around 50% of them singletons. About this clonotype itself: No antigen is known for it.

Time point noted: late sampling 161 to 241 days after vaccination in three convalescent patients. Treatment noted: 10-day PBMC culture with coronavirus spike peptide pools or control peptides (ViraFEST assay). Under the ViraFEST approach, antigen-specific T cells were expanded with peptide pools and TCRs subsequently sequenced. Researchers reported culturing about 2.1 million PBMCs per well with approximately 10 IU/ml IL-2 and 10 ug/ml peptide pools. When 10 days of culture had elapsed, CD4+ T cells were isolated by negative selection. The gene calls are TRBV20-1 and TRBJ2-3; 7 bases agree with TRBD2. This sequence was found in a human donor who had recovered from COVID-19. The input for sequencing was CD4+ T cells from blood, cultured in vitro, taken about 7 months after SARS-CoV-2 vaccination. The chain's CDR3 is CSASGGEGTDTQYF. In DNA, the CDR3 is TGCAGTGCTAGTGGGGGGGAAGGCACAGATACGCAGTATTTT.